This T cell receptor (beta chain) was captured by sequencing in a study of tumor-infiltrating lymphocytes in primary liver carcinoma (dated by TCRdb to about 2017). Notes on the research overall: Hepatocellular carcinoma (four) or combined HCC and intrahepatic cholangiocarcinoma (one) was present in the five patients, who were three men and two women aged 30 to 69 years. TCRbeta repertoire sequencing, expression microarrays and whole-exome sequencing were combined in the study across five regions of each liver tumor, with adjacent normal tissue and blood also included. Roughly 3.5 to 8 million productive TCRbeta reads were obtained per sample, and no significant difference in read depth was found between tissue types. Tumors of the five patients were stage T1-T3 N0M0 with maximum diameters of roughly 4 to 10 cm. Repertoires from technical replicates were highly reproducible, with mean shared-clone rates approximately 0.92 and correlation coefficients above 0.98. A total of about 35 specimens from 5 patients, comprising roughly 25 tumor regions, 5 adjacent noncancerous liver tissues and 5 peripheral blood samples, were covered by TCRbeta repertoire sequencing. Results and caveats for the whole study, not just this receptor: Repertoire overlap was higher between tumor regions (mean roughly 36%) than tumor-adjacent (around 17%) or tumor-blood (14%) pairs, consistent with antigen-driven expansion. The top 250 clones made up a significantly larger repertoire fraction in tumors than in blood (p = 0.039). Comparison of CD4+ and CD8+ T cell repertoires was precluded by the use of bulk unsorted samples. The study included only 4 to 6 patients, and the authors note findings should be validated in a larger study. Only the TCR beta chain was sequenced, which likely underestimates true repertoire diversity because unpaired alpha chains were not captured.

This clonotype was observed a handful of times. Its recognized antigen is unknown. Qualities for individual bases were not recorded, and no much larger clone is one base off. Without any cell sorting, total RNA and DNA were co-extracted from roughly 18-30 mg of bulk tissue using the AllPrep DNA/RNA mini kit. Four to six patients with histopathologically diagnosed primary liver carcinoma underwent surgical resection in China between November 2015 and March 2016. At the time of sampling, the patients were treatment-naive and had chronic HBV infection. Fresh tumor and adjacent tissue pieces were bisected; one half was stored in RNAlater at -80°C, the other sent for histology. TCRbeta-specific cDNA was reverse-transcribed from approximately 0.5 ug total RNA using a constant-region primer and ProtoScript II reverse transcriptase. Construction of the TCRbeta libraries relied on three nested rounds of multiplex PCR, following a slightly modified ARM-PCR procedure. Each of the first two PCR rounds ran for roughly 11 cycles and used multiplex TRBV1-TRBV30 forward primers together with a Cbeta reverse primer. Sample barcodes and Illumina adapters were added in a final 25-cycle PCR using Deep VentR polymerase. Before sequencing, amplicons of 200-500 bp were gel-purified using a QIAquick gel extraction kit. An Illumina HiSeq 2500 was used to sequence the TCRbeta amplicons with 250-bp paired-end reads. The source study handled its data this way. Trimmomatic v0.33 was used to quality-trim the reads, and FLASH v1.2.11 was used to merge paired reads so that full CDR3 sequences could be recovered. V, D and J germline segments were assigned to the rearranged TCRbeta sequences by MiGEC v1.2.1b. Clonotype statistics and Shannon-Wiener diversity indices were calculated with VDJtools v1.0.0. To reduce sampling bias, subsequent analyses other than the diversity analysis used only the 250 most abundant clonotypes in each sample. The public reads were quality trimmed at Q25 with fastp and then assembled into clones with MiXCR by TCRdb, keeping productive beta chains. Every distinct CDR3 protein forms one entry, paired with its most common genes and DNA. The V and J calls reflect TCRdb's pipeline rather than the authors' work. This sample gives fewer than 50,000 distinct CDR3 sequences in total; roughly 77% of them show up just once. The ten largest clonotypes hold 35% to 45% of the sample.

Including cysteine and phenylalanine, the CDR3 has 17 amino acids. Left in the record is the CDR3 DNA by itself, 51 bases read in frame from the first base. Taken from the germline V gene, the CDR1 and CDR2 loops are SGHAT and FQNNGV. V loses 5 bases at its end and J loses 8 bases; junction bases beyond the gene matches: 11. The sequence came from a woman aged 25 to 39 with primary liver carcinoma and hepatitis B virus infection. The chain links TRBV11-2 with TRBJ2-1, with 14 bases in between that match TRBD2. The sequencing input was tumor-adjacent normal liver tissue. The CDR3 here reads CASSPRRTSGRSDEQFF. In nucleotide form, the sequence is TGTGCCAGCAGCCCGAGGAGGACTAGCGGGAGGAGCGATGAGCAGTTCTTC.